This T cell receptor beta chain was sequenced during a study of cytotoxic CD8 clonotypes in ibrutinib-treated CLL. This clone was seen only once. The protocol was immunoSEQ multiplex PCR, while the TCRdb copy is restricted to in-frame clones and leaves out a portion. The sample consists of fewer than 400,000 clones, roughly 67% of them appearing once. Germline trimming cut 4 bases from V and 3 bases from J; bases unmatched to any gene: 10. Germline V lookup: CDR1 SGHNT, CDR2 YYREEE (reference sequence). CDR3 size: 16 residues. This clonotype was sampled from a human donor with chronic lymphocytic leukemia. J is TRBJ1-1 and V is TRBV5-4; TRBD1 agrees at 9 bases. The starting material was PBMCs, obtained after 36 months of ibrutinib treatment. The CDR3 DNA reads TGTGCCAGCAGCCTAGAAAGGGGACAGGGATACACTGAAGCTTTCTTT. Its translation: CASSLERGQGYTEAFF.